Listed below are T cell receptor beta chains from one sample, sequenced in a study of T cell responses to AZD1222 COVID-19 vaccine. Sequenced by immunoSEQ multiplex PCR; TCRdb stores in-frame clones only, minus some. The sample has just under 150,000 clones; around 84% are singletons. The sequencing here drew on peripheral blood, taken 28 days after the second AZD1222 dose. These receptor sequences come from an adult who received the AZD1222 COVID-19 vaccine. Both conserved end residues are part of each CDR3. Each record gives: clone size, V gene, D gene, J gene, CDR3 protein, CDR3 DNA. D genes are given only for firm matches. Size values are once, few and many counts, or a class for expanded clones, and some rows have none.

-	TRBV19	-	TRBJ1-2	CASSIAQPYGYTF	TGTGCCAGTAGTATCGCCCAGCCCTATGGCTACACCTTC
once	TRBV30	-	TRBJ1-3	CAWSVDSGNTIYF	TGTGCCTGGAGTGTAGACTCAGGAAACACCATATATTTT
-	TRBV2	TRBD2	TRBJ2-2	CAWGTSVWAGELFF	TGTGCCTGGGGAACTAGCGTGTGGGCCGGGGAGCTGTTTTTT
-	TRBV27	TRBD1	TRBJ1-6	CASSKQGYSPLHF	TGTGCCAGCAGTAAACAGGGGTATTCACCCCTCCACTTT
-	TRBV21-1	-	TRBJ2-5	CASQGRFLGLAGGWETQYF	TGTGCCAGCCAGGGCCGATTCCTTGGACTAGCGGGAGGCTGGGAGACCCAGTACTTC
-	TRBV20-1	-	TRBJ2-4	CSATTPRIQYF	TGCAGTGCAACAACCCCTAGGATTCAGTACTTC
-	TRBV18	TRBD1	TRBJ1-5	CASSLERTGTAQPQHF	TGTGCCAGCTCACTCGAACGGACAGGGACGGCTCAGCCCCAGCATTTT
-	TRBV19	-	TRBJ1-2	CASSPQSGEGSGYTF	TGTGCCAGTAGTCCCCAAAGCGGGGAGGGTAGCGGCTACACCTTC
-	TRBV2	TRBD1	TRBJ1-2	CASSYTGQGGYGYTF	TGTGCCAGCAGTTACACTGGACAGGGTGGCTATGGCTACACCTTC
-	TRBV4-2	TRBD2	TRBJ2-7	CASSQGKASGSHEQYF	TGTGCCAGCAGCCAAGGGAAGGCTAGCGGGAGCCACGAGCAGTACTTC
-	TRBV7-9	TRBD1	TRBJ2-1	CASSLGQTYNEQFF	TGTGCCAGCAGCTTGGGACAGACTTACAATGAGCAGTTCTTC
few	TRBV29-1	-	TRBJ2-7	CSVEAGELAAHSYEQYF	TGCAGCGTTGAAGCAGGAGAGCTAGCAGCTCATTCCTACGAGCAGTACTTC
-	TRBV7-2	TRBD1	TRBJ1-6	CASSARPTGGSYNSPLHF	TGTGCCAGCAGCGCACGCCCCACAGGGGGCTCCTATAATTCACCCCTCCACTTT
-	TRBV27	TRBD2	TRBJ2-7	CASKPRTSGAYEQYF	TGTGCCAGCAAACCCCGGACTAGCGGTGCCTACGAGCAGTACTTC
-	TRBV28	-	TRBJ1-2	CASSSERANYGYTF	TGTGCCAGCAGTTCGGAAAGAGCTAACTATGGCTACACCTTC
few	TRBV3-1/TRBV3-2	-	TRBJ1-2	CASSQGGVGYTF	TGTGCCAGCAGCCAGGGAGGGGTTGGCTACACCTTC
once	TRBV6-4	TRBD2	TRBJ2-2	CASSDGGGDTGELFF	TGTGCCAGCAGTGACGGCGGGGGTGACACCGGGGAGCTGTTTTTT
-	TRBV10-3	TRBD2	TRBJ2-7	CAISPGTSGSFNEQYF	TGTGCCATCAGTCCCGGGACTAGCGGGAGCTTCAACGAGCAGTACTTC
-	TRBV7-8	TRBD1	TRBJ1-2	CASSPRTGQDYGYTF	TGTGCCAGCAGCCCCCGGACAGGGCAAGACTATGGCTACACCTTC
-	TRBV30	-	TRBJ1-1	CAFRRGGTEAFF	TGTGCCTTTAGGAGGGGGGGCACTGAAGCTTTCTTT
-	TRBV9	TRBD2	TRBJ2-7	CASSVGLAGIGYEQYF	TGTGCCAGCAGCGTAGGACTAGCGGGAATTGGCTACGAGCAGTACTTC
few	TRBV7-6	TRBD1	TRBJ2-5	CASSPLPGTGWRETQYF	TGTGCCAGCAGCCCGCTCCCGGGGACAGGGTGGCGAGAGACCCAGTACTTC
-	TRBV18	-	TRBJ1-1	CASSPPPNTEAFF	TGTGCCAGCTCACCCCCCCCGAACACTGAAGCTTTCTTT
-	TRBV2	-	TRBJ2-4	CASRGIGGNIQYF	TGTGCCAGCAGGGGCATTGGGGGGAACATTCAGTACTTC
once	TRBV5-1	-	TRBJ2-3	CASSFGQGGTDTQYF	TGCGCCAGCAGCTTCGGCCAGGGTGGGACAGATACGCAGTATTTT
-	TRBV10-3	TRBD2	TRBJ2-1	CAMGGSVNEQFF	TGTGCCATGGGCGGGAGTGTCAATGAGCAGTTCTTC